Following are 30 T cell receptor beta chains from one sample sequenced in a study of blood T cell repertoires in COVID-19. The method was immunoSEQ multiplex PCR; TCRdb's version includes in-frame clones alone and lacks a portion of them. The sample lists fewer than 200,000 clones; 70% to 90% were seen once. Sequenced: peripheral blood. Receptors originate from a man aged 55-75 years who had recovered from COVID-19.

The chain is built from TRBV29-1 and TRBJ1-2, with TRBD1 matching over 9 bases. From germline, CDR1 is SQVTM and CDR2 ANQGSEA. The trim removed 0 bases at V and 4 bases at J, leaving 6 bases unmatched. The CDR3 contains 15 residues. The CDR3 loop reads CSVEDPDRGRYGYTF. The CDR3 nucleotides are TGCAGCGTTGAAGACCCGGACAGGGGCCGCTATGGCTACACCTTC.

The rearrangement joins TRBV4-3 to TRBJ1-2, with D tentatively TRBD1 (5 bases). CDR3 length: 16 amino acids. CDR1 and CDR2 (germline): LGHNA, YSLEER. The V end lost 2 bases, the J end lost 3 bases, and 16 bases lay between the germline ends. CDR3 in DNA: TGCGCCAGCAGCCAATTTGGGAGGGGTATGGACTATGGCTACACCTTC. Translating it yields CASSQFGRGMDYGYTF.

V is TRBV7-6 and J is TRBJ2-7; no clear D gene. Trimming removed 5 bases from V and 3 bases from J, with 11 bases in between. The germline V gene has CDR1 SGHVS and CDR2 FNYEAQ. The CDR3 is made up of 13 amino acids. For the CDR3, the DNA is TGTGCCAGCAGCCTAGACGCGAACTACGAGCAGTACTTC. It is translated as CASSLDANYEQYF.

This clone was counted a few times. The J gene is TRBJ2-7, the V gene TRBV6-5; TRBD1 agrees at 8 bases. The J segment lost 1 base and the V segment lost 6 bases, leaving 5 bases of the junction unmatched. Germline V gives CDR1 MNHEY, CDR2 SVGAGI. This CDR3 region has 14 residues. CDR3 sequence (DNA): TGTGCCAGCAGGGGCAGGGGGCTTTCCTACGAGCAGTACTTC. Its protein product is CASRGRGLSYEQYF.

The J gene is TRBJ1-2, the V gene TRBV7-8; D is unresolved. Germline loops: CDR1 SGHVS, CDR2 FQNEAQ. V lost 2 bases, J lost 5 bases, and 15 bases lay in between. This CDR3 region has 15 residues. CDR3 nucleotide sequence: TGTGCCAGCAGCTTACGAGATTCAAACCCATATGGCTACACCTTC. Translating it yields CASSLRDSNPYGYTF. Looking up the rest from reference TRBV7-8 and TRBJ1-2 gives the full variable domain: GAGVSQSPRYKVAKRGQDVALRCDPISGHVSLFWYQQALGQGPEFLTYFQNEAQLDKSGLPSDRFFAERPEGSVSTLKIQRTQQEDSAVYLCASSLRDSNPYGYTFGSGTRLTVV.

V is TRBV7-3 and J is TRBJ2-2; possible D gene TRBD1, 6 bases. Trimming removed 5 bases at V and 5 bases at J, with 15 bases between. Germline V gives CDR1 SGHTA, CDR2 FQGTGA. There are 15 residues in the CDR3. Written as DNA, the CDR3 is TGTGCCAGCAGCCCCGGGACACCCGATACCGGGGAGCTGTTTTTT. This gives the protein CASSPGTPDTGELFF.

This chain joins TRBV1 and TRBJ1-4; no check of the table's D call, TRBD1, against the DNA was made. TRBV1 is marked as a pseudogene. The CDR3 has 16 amino acids. The DNA for the CDR3 is TGCACCAGCAGCCCAACAATCCACAGGGATCGGGAAAAACTGTTTTTT. The encoded protein is CTSSPTIHRDREKLFF.

The V call is TRBV5-1, the J call TRBJ1-1, with D possibly matching TRBD1 (5 bases). This CDR3 region has 14 residues. V gave up 3 bases and J gave up 4 bases, with 13 bases separating them. Germline loops: CDR1 SGHRS, CDR2 YFSETQ. CDR3 sequence (DNA): TGCGCCAGCAGCTGGGACCCGGGGGGCACTGAAGCTTTCTTT. It specifies CASSWDPGGTEAFF.

This chain uses TRBV6-5 with TRBJ1-1; D ambiguous. The germline V and J ends were trimmed by 7 bases and 7 bases, with 16 bases remaining between them. The CDR3 is 13 residues long. Germline V lookup: CDR1 MNHEY, CDR2 SVGAGI. The CDR3 here is CASTGRGPSEAFF. DNA of the CDR3: TGTGCCAGCACGGGAAGAGGGCCGAGTGAAGCTTTCTTT.

The J gene is TRBJ2-5, the V gene TRBV3-1 (or the pseudogene TRBV3-2); the D gene is possibly TRBD2 (7 bases). The CDR3 has 18 amino acids. CDR1 is LGHDT, CDR2 YNNKEL, per germline (reference sequence). Trimming took off 0 bases at V and 4 bases at J, with 21 bases between the two ends. The CDR3 sequence: CASSQDGNFRGAGETQYF. As DNA, the CDR3 is TGTGCCAGCAGCCAAGATGGAAATTTTCGGGGGGCTGGAGAGACCCAGTACTTC.

V is TRBV18 and J is TRBJ2-5; TRBD1 matches at 8 bases. The V segment lost 5 bases and the J segment 3 bases; nucleotides outside the gene matches: 8. Germline V gene data show CDR1 as KGHSH and CDR2 as LQKENI. The CDR3 covers 15 residues. The CDR3 region has the DNA TGTGCCAGCTCAGCCGGACAGGGCCCTGAAGAGACCCAGTACTTC. Translating gives CASSAGQGPEETQYF.

This CDR3 is CASSPRRVGQPQHF. In DNA form, the CDR3 reads TGTGCCAGCTCACCTCGCAGGGTGGGTCAGCCCCAGCATTTT. The chain has TRBV18 and TRBJ1-5, with TRBD1 as a possible D gene (5 bases). The germline CDR1 and CDR2 sequences are KGHSH and LQKENI. This CDR3 has 14 residues. The V end was cut by 3 bases, the J end by 6 bases, with 12 bases between.

The chain links TRBV19 to TRBJ1-5; 10 bases are shared with TRBD1. V was pared by 1 base and J by 1 base, with 1 base of the junction left unmatched. The CDR3 contains 16 residues. The germline gives CDR1 LNHDA, CDR2 SQIVND (reference sequence). CDR3 in DNA: TGTGCCAGTAGTATAGCGGGACAGGGGAGCAATCAGCCCCAGCATTTT. Its protein product is CASSIAGQGSNQPQHF.

The V and J genes are TRBV30 and TRBJ1-6; no firm D call. CDR1 is GTSNPN, CDR2 SVGIG, per germline (reference sequence). V was shortened by 5 bases and J by 6 bases, with 14 bases between the two germline ends. The CDR3 contains 14 residues. The CDR3: CAWGWEAPNSPLHF. The CDR3 region has the DNA TGTGCCTGGGGGTGGGAGGCCCCTAATTCACCCCTCCACTTT. Supplemented by reference TRBV30 and TRBJ1-6, the full variable domain reads SQTIHQWPATLVQPVGSPLSLECTVEGTSNPNLYWYRQAAGRGLQLLFYSVGIGQISSEVPQNLSASRPQDRQFILSSKKLLLSDSGFYLCAWGWEAPNSPLHFGNGTRLTVT.

In nucleotides, the CDR3 is TGTGCCAGCAGCTCTTCTGGGGGCGCCGAACCTAACTATGGCTACACCTTC. Its translation is CASSSSGGAEPNYGYTF. The chain combines TRBV5-6 with TRBJ1-2; the D gene is possibly TRBD1 (6 bases). The CDR3 length is 17 residues. The germline V and J ends were trimmed by 3 bases and 0 bases, with 18 bases remaining between them. CDR1 and CDR2 (germline): SGHDT, YYEEEE.

The chain is built from TRBV4-1 and TRBJ2-7, with D possibly matching TRBD2 (5 bases). Germline V gene lookup returns CDR1 MGHRA and CDR2 YSYEKL. V lost 0 bases and J 1 base, leaving 10 bases between the germline ends. The CDR3 consists of 15 residues. The CDR3 DNA reads TGCGCCAGCAGCCAAGATGGGAGTGGATCCTACGAGCAGTACTTC. It translates to CASSQDGSGSYEQYF.

The V gene is TRBV7-3, the J gene TRBJ1-1; the match to TRBD1 covers 8 bases. CDR3 length: 15 amino acids. V was pared by 5 bases and J by 6 bases, with 11 bases of the junction left unmatched. Germline V lookup: CDR1 SGHTA, CDR2 FQGTGA. CDR3 protein: CASSPSRDRLSEAFF. CDR3 DNA sequence: TGTGCCAGCAGCCCTTCCCGGGACAGGCTTTCTGAAGCTTTCTTT.

The chain uses TRBV5-1 and TRBJ2-7, with 8 bases that match TRBD1. The CDR3 has 16 residues. With 1 base clipped from V and 7 bases from J, the junction kept 13 bases outside the gene matches. The germline CDR1 and CDR2 sequences are SGHRS and YFSETQ. The CDR3 bases are TGCGCCAGCAGCTTGTACCCGGGACAGGCCAATGAGGAGCAGTACTTC. It codes for CASSLYPGQANEEQYF.

This chain joins TRBV9 and TRBJ2-3, with 8 bases matching TRBD1. The germline V gene has CDR1 SGDLS and CDR2 YYNGEE. V lost 3 bases and J lost 5; bases outside the gene matches: 5. The CDR3 length is 14 residues. CDR3 sequence: CASSAQGAGDTQYF. In DNA form, the CDR3 reads TGTGCCAGCAGCGCCCAGGGGGCAGGAGATACGCAGTATTTT.

The J gene is TRBJ1-2, the V gene TRBV7-7; 7 bases line up with TRBD1. This CDR3 region has 16 residues. CDR1 is SSHAT, CDR2 FNYEAQ, per germline (reference sequence). The chain's CDR3 is CAGSGDSAAGIYGYTF. CDR3 in DNA: TGTGCTGGATCCGGGGACAGCGCCGCCGGGATCTATGGCTACACCTTC. Complete variable domain (other parts from reference TRBV7-7 and TRBJ1-2): GAGVSQSPRYKVTKRGQDVTLRCDPISSHATLYWYQQALGQGPEFLTYFNYEAQPDKSGLPSDRFSAERPEGSISTLTIQRTEQRDSAMYRCAGSGDSAAGIYGYTFGSGTRLTVV.

The chain joins TRBV7-9 to TRBJ2-7, with a tentative D call TRBD1 (6 bases). V lost 3 bases and J lost 2, with 11 bases in between. Germline values: CDR1 SEHNR, CDR2 FQNEAQ (reference sequence). The CDR3 contains 14 residues. The CDR3 region is CASSFGAGAYEQYF. Written as DNA, the CDR3 is TGTGCCAGCAGCTTTGGGGCAGGGGCCTACGAGCAGTACTTC.

In its sample, this clone was seen once. The chain combines TRBV7-9 with TRBJ2-2; no reliable D call. The germline V and J ends were trimmed by 5 bases and 6 bases, with 7 bases remaining between them. CDR1 SEHNR and CDR2 FQNEAQ come from the germline V gene (reference sequence). The CDR3 consists of 12 residues. The CDR3 spells CASSPDSGELFF. As DNA, the CDR3 is TGTGCCAGCAGCCCAGACTCCGGGGAGCTGTTTTTT.

The chain uses TRBV24-1 and TRBJ1-2, with D possibly TRBD1 on 5 matching bases. CDR1 is KGHDR, CDR2 SFDVKD, per germline. Trimming took off 2 bases at V and 11 bases at J, with 23 bases between the two ends. The CDR3 extends over 16 amino acids. CDR3 DNA: TGTGCCACCAGTGATTCGAGCCGGATAAGGGAGGGGAGATACACCTTC. Protein: CATSDSSRIREGRYTF.

The V and J genes are TRBV7-8 and TRBJ1-4; a possible D gene is TRBD1 (6 bases). Trimming took off 7 bases at V and 14 bases at J, with 26 bases between the two ends. This CDR3 is built from 15 residues. Germline CDR1 and CDR2: SGHVS and FQNEAQ. This chain's CDR3 is CASTVHRAEREILFF. DNA for the CDR3: TGTGCCAGCACCGTACACAGGGCGGAAAGAGAAATTCTGTTTTTT. Looking up the rest from reference TRBV7-8 and TRBJ1-4 gives the full variable domain: GAGVSQSPRYKVAKRGQDVALRCDPISGHVSLFWYQQALGQGPEFLTYFQNEAQLDKSGLPSDRFFAERPEGSVSTLKIQRTQQEDSAVYLCASTVHRAEREILFFGSGTQLSVL.

The gene calls are TRBV5-1 and TRBJ1-6; 10 bases agree with TRBD1. The CDR3 totals 18 residues. V shed 5 bases and J 9 bases; nucleotides not matched to a gene: 17. Germline V gives CDR1 SGHRS, CDR2 YFSETQ. CDR3 bases: TGCGCCAGCAGACCCTCGGGGGGACAGGGGAAAATTTCTTCACCCCTCCACTTT. It translates to CASRPSGGQGKISSPLHF.

The chain employs TRBV7-8 and TRBJ2-2, with TRBD1 identical over 7 bases. V trimming: 5 bases; J trimming: 10 bases; junction bases outside the gene matches: 4. CDR1 and CDR2 from the germline V gene are SGHVS and FQNEAQ. This CDR3 contains 12 residues. CDR3 in DNA: TGTGCCAGCAGCCGGGACAGAGAGGAGCTGTTTTTT. This encodes CASSRDREELFF.

The genes are TRBV3-1 (or the pseudogene TRBV3-2) and TRBJ2-3, with 7 bases identical to TRBD1. This CDR3 has 14 residues. Germline loops: CDR1 LGHDT, CDR2 YNNKEL (reference sequence). Trimming removed 10 bases from V and 4 bases from J; junction bases left unmatched: 11. In DNA, the CDR3 is TGTGCCACCGGGACAGCAAGTAGGGCAGATACGCAGTATTTT. Its translation: CATGTASRADTQYF.

J is TRBJ2-7 and V is TRBV7-8, with 7 bases aligning to TRBD1. V dropped 5 bases and J dropped 2; count of bases not matched to a gene: 9. CDR3 size: 15 residues. Germline loops: CDR1 SGHVS, CDR2 FQNEAQ. CDR3 region: CASSRAPGQPYEQYF. The CDR3 region has the DNA TGTGCCAGCAGCCGAGCCCCGGGACAGCCCTACGAGCAGTACTTC. Full variable domain (missing parts from reference TRBV7-8 and TRBJ2-7): GAGVSQSPRYKVAKRGQDVALRCDPISGHVSLFWYQQALGQGPEFLTYFQNEAQLDKSGLPSDRFFAERPEGSVSTLKIQRTQQEDSAVYLCASSRAPGQPYEQYFGPGTRLTVT.

V usage is TRBV24-1 and J usage is TRBJ2-3, with a possible D match to TRBD1 (5 bases). Trimming shortened V by 4 bases and J by 1 base, and 8 bases separated the two germline ends. Germline values: CDR1 KGHDR, CDR2 SFDVKD. This CDR3 is built from 14 residues. CDR3 region: CATSDPTGTDTQYF. CDR3 sequence (DNA): TGTGCCACCAGTGACCCGACAGGCACAGATACGCAGTATTTT.

The chain joins TRBV18 to TRBJ2-7; 14 bases fit TRBD2. The CDR3 is 17 residues long. V trimming: 6 bases; J trimming: 1 base; junction bases outside the gene matches: 8. Germline values: CDR1 KGHSH, CDR2 LQKENI. The CDR3 nucleotides are TGTGCCAGCTCCCCGACTAGCGGGGGGGCGGAGTCCTACGAGCAGTACTTC. Its translation: CASSPTSGGAESYEQYF.